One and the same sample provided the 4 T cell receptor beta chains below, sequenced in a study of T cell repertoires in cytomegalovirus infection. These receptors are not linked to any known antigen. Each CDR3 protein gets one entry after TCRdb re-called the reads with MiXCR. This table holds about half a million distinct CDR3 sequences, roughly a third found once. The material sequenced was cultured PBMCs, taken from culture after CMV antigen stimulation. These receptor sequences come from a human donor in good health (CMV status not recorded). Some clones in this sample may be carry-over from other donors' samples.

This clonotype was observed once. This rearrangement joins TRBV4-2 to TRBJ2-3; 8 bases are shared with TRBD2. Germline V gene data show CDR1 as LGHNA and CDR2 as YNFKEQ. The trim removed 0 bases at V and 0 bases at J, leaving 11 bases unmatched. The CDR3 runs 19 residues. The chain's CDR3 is CASSQDRGGRTGSTDTQYF. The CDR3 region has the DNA TGTGCCAGCAGCCAAGATCGGGGCGGGAGGACCGGGAGCACAGATACGCAGTATTTT.

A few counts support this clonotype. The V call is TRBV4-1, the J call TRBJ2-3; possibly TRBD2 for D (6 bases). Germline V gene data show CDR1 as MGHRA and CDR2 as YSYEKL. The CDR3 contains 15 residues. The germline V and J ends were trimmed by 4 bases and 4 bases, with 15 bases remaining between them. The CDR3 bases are TGCGCCAGCAGCCCCTTTGCCGGGAGCGCAGATACGCAGTATTTT. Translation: CASSPFAGSADTQYF.

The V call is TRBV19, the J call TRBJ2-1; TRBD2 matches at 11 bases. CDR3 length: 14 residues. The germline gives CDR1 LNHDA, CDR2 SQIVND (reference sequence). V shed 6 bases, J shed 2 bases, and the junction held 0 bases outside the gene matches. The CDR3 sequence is CASRLAGAYNEQFF. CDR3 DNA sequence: TGTGCCAGTAGACTAGCGGGAGCCTACAATGAGCAGTTCTTC.

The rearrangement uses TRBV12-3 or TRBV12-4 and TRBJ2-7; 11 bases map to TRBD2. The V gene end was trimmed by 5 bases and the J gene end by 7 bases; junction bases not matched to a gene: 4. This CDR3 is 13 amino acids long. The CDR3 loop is CASSATSGSEQYF. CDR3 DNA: TGTGCCAGCAGTGCCACTAGCGGGAGTGAGCAGTACTTC.